This TCR beta chain was found in a study of spatial heterogeneity in lung cancer. Study-level results: Tracking of tumor mutation counts was seen in expanded intratumoral alpha and beta TCR counts.

This clonotype was detected many times. Its antigen is as yet unknown. The CDR3 is 11 amino acids. V lost 3 bases and J lost 5, with 4 bases in between. Time point in this sample: sample taken at primary tumor resection. TCRdb passed the 5' RACE reads through MiXCR, listing each CDR3 protein once. Of around 4,900 distinct CDR3 sequences listed, around 12% are singletons. This chain uses TRBV12-3 or TRBV12-4 with TRBJ2-5, with D hard to call. The TCR comes from a male donor with early-stage non-small cell lung cancer. Specimen: lung tumor tissue, collected at surgery. In nucleotides, the CDR3 is TGTGCCAGCAGTTTTGGGGAGACCCAGTACTTC. It encodes CASSFGETQYF.